Presented here are 6 T cell receptor beta chains from one specimen sequenced in a study of T cell responses to AZD1222 COVID-19 vaccine. The table came from immunoSEQ multiplex PCR; TCRdb's copy has only in-frame clones and leaves some out. The table lists 75,000 to 100,000 clones, around 87% of them singletons, with roughly 2.7% in the top ten. The sequencing used peripheral blood, collected on day 0 of AZD1222 vaccination. These receptors were collected from an adult in good health.

This chain joins TRBV5-4 and TRBJ2-2, with 11 bases matching TRBD2. V lost 4 bases and J lost 2; bases outside the gene matches: 10. Per the germline V gene, CDR1 is SGHNT and CDR2 is YYREEE (reference sequence). The CDR3 contains 18 residues. The CDR3 bases are TGTGCCAGCAGCCCAGCACGGGGACTAGCGGTAAACACCGGGGAGCTGTTTTTT. This encodes CASSPARGLAVNTGELFF. Using reference TRBV5-4 and TRBJ2-2 for the parts outside the CDR3, the full variable domain is ETGVTQSPTHLIKTRGQQVTLRCSSQSGHNTVSWYQQALGQGPQFIFQYYREEENGRGNFPPRFSGLQFPNYSSELNVNALELDDSALYLCASSPARGLAVNTGELFFGEGSRLTVL.

The chain couples TRBV6-5 to TRBJ2-2, with no clear D. The CDR3 consists of 14 residues. Germline-derived CDR1 and CDR2 are MNHEY and SVGAGI. Trimming removed 0 bases at V and 1 base at J, with 3 bases between. The DNA for the CDR3 is TGTGCCAGCAGTTACTCGGGGAACACCGGGGAGCTGTTTTTT. Protein product: CASSYSGNTGELFF.

A single count supports this clone. This sequence joins TRBV6-1 and TRBJ2-4; D tentatively fits TRBD1 or TRBD2 (5 bases each). The CDR3 runs to 15 residues. Germline CDR1 MNHNS, CDR2 SASEGT. V shed 3 bases and J shed 1 base, with 10 bases lying between them. In DNA, the CDR3 is TGTGCCAGCAGTGAGAGGGGTTTGGCCAAAAACATTCAGTACTTC. Translation: CASSERGLAKNIQYF.

This sequence joins TRBV18 and TRBJ1-1, with 7 positions matching TRBD1. V lost 6 bases, J lost 0 bases, and 7 bases stayed unmatched. The germline V gene encodes CDR1 KGHSH and CDR2 LQKENI. This CDR3 is 15 amino acids long. Written as DNA, the CDR3 is TGTGCCAGCTCCCCGTATCAGGGGGTGAACACTGAAGCTTTCTTT. Translating it yields CASSPYQGVNTEAFF. The full variable domain, with the rest looked up from reference TRBV18 and TRBJ1-1, is NAGVMQNPRHLVRRRGQEARLRCSPMKGHSHVYWYRQLPEEGLKFMVYLQKENIIDESGMPKERFSAEFPKEGPSILRIQQVVRGDSAAYFCASSPYQGVNTEAFFGQGTRLTVV.

In this sample, this clone turned up once. This rearrangement joins TRBV7-2 to TRBJ2-1; D not certain. V lost 3 bases, J lost 6 bases, and 9 bases lay in between. This CDR3 comprises 13 residues. Looked up from germline, CDR1 is SGHTA and CDR2 is FQGNSA. CDR3 coding DNA: TGTGCCAGCAGCTTCTTTGCGCTCAATGAGCAGTTCTTC. This gives the protein CASSFFALNEQFF.

The rearrangement links TRBV24-1 to TRBJ2-1, with D perhaps assigned TRBD1 or TRBD2 (6 bases each). Looked up from germline, CDR1 is KGHDR and CDR2 is SFDVKD. The germline V and J ends were trimmed by 3 bases and 0 bases, with 14 bases remaining between them. The CDR3 totals 17 residues. The chain's CDR3 is CATSDTHRDFSYNEQFF. The DNA of the CDR3 is TGTGCCACCAGTGATACGCACAGGGACTTCTCCTACAATGAGCAGTTCTTC.